This TCR beta chain originates from a study of shared clonotypes between healthy human individuals. Study-wide context: CD4 naive and memory got three plates each, CD8 naive two, CD8 memory one. Study-wide results and caveats: It was the non-shared clonotypes that had lower generation probabilities than clonotypes shared by all four donors. Between several donors, naive CD4 clonotypes were shared at a level of about 5.3%.

Concerning this clone itself: Its cognate antigen is unknown. The sample carries other DNA sequences with the same CDR3.

Assay used: immunoSEQ multiplex PCR; TCRdb lists only in-frame clones, some missing. The table includes over a million clones, roughly 98.5% detected once. Negatively enriched CD4+ T cells were divided by CD45RA into naive and memory. The V gene lost 5 bases and the J gene lost 2 bases, with 5 bases spanning the gap. CDR3 length: 12 amino acids. Per the germline V gene, CDR1 is SGHVS and CDR2 is FNYEAQ. This TCR was recovered from a man younger than 45 in good health. The chain uses TRBV7-6 and TRBJ2-3; D unclear. The sample was naive CD4+ T cells sorted from blood. Stated subset: CD45RA+ positively selected. The CDR3 nucleotides read TGTGCCAGCAGCCCTTTCACAGATACGCAGTATTTT. Residues: CASSPFTDTQYF.